Reported below is one TCR beta chain. Its antigen is undetermined. Other nucleotide sequences in the sample specify the same CDR3. The data are from a study of Ad26.COV2.S vaccination and SARS-CoV-2 variants. General observations from the study: Spike-specific responses of CD8+ and CD4+ T cells were reported to display substantial breadth after vaccination. Vaccine recipients posted higher spike-specific TCR breadth than their placebo counterparts.

Treatment meaning: about 20 received Ad26.COV2.S at low or high dose, single or two shots; about 5 received placebo; per-sample allocation not given. Material that was analyzed had been drawn on day 63 after the first vaccine or placebo injection. This CDR3 is 15 amino acids long. Germline CDR1 SEHNR, CDR2 FQNEAQ (reference sequence). V shed 1 base, J shed 4 bases, and the junction held 2 bases outside the gene matches. Only in-frame clones appear in the TCRdb table, and some are missing; sequencing was by immunoSEQ multiplex PCR. The sample records about 350,000 clones, around 90% being singletons. The chain recombines TRBV7-9 with TRBJ1-5; 9 nucleotides line up with TRBD1. Sample: peripheral blood, taken in a trial of Ad26.COV2.S vaccine versus placebo. This TCR derives from a person between 18 and 60 years old who received the Ad26.COV2.S COVID-19 vaccine or a placebo. The CDR3 loop is CASSLGDRVNQPQHF. In nucleotides, the CDR3 is TGTGCCAGCAGCTTAGGGGACAGGGTTAATCAGCCCCAGCATTTT. Supplemented by reference TRBV7-9 and TRBJ1-5, the full variable domain reads DTGVSQNPRHKITKRGQNVTFRCDPISEHNRLYWYRQTLGQGPEFLTYFQNEAQLEKSRLLSDRFSAERPKGSFSTLEIQRTEQGDSAMYLCASSLGDRVNQPQHFGDGTRLSIL.